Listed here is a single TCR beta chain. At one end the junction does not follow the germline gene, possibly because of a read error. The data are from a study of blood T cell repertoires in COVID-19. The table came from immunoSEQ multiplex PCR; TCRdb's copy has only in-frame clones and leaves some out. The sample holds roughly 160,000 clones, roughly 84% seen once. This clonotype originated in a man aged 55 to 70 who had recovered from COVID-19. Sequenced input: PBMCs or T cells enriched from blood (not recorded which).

This CDR3 is CTSSLAPQTSGGAETQYF. CDR3 nucleotide sequence: TGTACCAGCAGCTTAGCCCCGCAGACTAGCGGGGGGGCGGAGACCCAGTACTTC. V and J are TRBV7-3 and TRBJ2-5, with 14 bases matching TRBD2. CDR1 and CDR2 (germline): SGHTA, FQGTGA. The CDR3 is 18 amino acids.